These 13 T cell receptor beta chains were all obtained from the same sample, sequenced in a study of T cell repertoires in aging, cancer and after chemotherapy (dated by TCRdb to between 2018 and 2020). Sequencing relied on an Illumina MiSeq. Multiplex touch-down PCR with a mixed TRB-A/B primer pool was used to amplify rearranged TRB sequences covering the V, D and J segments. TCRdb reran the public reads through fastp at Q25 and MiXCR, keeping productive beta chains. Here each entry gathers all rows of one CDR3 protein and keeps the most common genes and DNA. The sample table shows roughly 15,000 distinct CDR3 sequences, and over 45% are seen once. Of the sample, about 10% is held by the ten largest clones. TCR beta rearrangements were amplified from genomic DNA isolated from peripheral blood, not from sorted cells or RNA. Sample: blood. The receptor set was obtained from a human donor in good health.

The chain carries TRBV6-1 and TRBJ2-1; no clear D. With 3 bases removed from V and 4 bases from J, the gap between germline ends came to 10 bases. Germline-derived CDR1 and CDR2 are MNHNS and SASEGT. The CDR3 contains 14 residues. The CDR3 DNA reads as TGTGCCAGCAGTGAGTGGGCGACTTACAATGAGCAGTTCTTC. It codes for CASSEWATYNEQFF.

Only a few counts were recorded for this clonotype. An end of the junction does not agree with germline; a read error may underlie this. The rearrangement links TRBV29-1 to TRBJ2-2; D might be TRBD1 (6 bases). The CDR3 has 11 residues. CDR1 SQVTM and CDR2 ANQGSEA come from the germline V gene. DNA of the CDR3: TGTTCGACAGGGAACACCGGGGAGCTGTTTTTT. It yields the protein CSTGNTGELFF.

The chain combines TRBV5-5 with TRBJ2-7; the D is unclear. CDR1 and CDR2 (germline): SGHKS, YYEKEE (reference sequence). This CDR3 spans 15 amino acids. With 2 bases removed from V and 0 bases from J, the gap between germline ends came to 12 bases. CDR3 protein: CASSFLIANSYEQYF. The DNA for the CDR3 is TGTGCCAGCAGCTTCTTAATTGCTAACTCCTACGAGCAGTACTTC.

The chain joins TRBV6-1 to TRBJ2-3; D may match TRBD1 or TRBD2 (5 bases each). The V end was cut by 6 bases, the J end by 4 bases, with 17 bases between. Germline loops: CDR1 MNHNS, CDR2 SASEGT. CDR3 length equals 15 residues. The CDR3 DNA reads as TGTGCCAGCAGCTTCCGGGACGGAGACGCAGATACGCAGTATTTT. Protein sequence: CASSFRDGDADTQYF.

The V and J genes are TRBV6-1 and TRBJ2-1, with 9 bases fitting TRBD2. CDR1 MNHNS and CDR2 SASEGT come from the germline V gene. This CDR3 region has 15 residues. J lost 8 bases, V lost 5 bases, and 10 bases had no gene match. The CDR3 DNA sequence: TGTGCCAGCAGTTTAGCGGGAGTCCTCCTGGATGAGCAGTTCTTC. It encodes CASSLAGVLLDEQFF.

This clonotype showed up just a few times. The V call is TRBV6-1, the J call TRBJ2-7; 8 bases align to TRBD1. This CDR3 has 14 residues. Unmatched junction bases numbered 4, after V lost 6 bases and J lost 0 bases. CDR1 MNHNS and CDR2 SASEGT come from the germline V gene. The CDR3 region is CASSPDRGSYEQYF. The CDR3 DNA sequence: TGTGCCAGCAGCCCTGACAGGGGCTCCTACGAGCAGTACTTC.

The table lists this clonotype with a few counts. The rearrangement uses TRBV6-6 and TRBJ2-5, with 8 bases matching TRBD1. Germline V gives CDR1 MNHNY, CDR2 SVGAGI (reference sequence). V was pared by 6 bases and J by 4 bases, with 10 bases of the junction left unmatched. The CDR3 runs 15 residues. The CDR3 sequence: CASSTGQGSPETQYF. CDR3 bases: TGTGCCAGCAGCACCGGACAGGGTAGTCCAGAGACCCAGTACTTC.

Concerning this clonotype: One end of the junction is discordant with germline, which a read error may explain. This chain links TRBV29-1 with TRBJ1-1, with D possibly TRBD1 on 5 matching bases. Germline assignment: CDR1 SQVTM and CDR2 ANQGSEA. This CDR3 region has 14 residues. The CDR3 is CSVLGASGATEALF. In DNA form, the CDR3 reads TGCAGCGTCCTAGGGGCTTCTGGGGCCACTGAAGCTCTCTTT.

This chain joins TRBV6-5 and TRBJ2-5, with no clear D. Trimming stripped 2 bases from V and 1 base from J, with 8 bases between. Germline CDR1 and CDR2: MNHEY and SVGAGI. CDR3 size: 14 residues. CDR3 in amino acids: CASSYGQVQETQYF. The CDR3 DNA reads TGTGCCAGCAGTTACGGCCAGGTCCAAGAGACCCAGTACTTC.

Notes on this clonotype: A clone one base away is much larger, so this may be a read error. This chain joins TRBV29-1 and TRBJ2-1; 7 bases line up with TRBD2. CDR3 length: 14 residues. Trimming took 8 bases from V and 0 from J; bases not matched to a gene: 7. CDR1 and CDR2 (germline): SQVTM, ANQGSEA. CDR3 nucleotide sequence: TGCAGCATAGCGACTAGCTACTCCTACAATGAGCAGTTCTTC. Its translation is CSIATSYSYNEQFF.

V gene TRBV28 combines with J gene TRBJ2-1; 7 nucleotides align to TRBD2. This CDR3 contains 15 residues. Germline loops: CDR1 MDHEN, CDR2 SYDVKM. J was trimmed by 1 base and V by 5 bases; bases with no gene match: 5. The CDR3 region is CASSLKRDSYNEQFF. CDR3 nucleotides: TGTGCCAGCAGTCTAAAGCGGGATTCCTACAATGAGCAGTTCTTC.

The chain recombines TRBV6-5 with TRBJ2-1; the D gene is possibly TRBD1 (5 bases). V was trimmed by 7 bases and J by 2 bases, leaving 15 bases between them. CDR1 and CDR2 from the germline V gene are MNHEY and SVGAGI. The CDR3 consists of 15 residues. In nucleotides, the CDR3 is TGTGCCAGCATGCGGTCACAGGCCGCCTACAATGAGCAGTTCTTC. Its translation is CASMRSQAAYNEQFF.

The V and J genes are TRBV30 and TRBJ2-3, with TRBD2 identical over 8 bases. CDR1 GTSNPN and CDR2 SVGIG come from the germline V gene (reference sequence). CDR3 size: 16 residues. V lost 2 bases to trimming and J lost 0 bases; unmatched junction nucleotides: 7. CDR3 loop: CAWSPQTSASTDTQYF. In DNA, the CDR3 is TGTGCCTGGAGTCCCCAGACTAGCGCGAGCACAGATACGCAGTATTTT.